The 9 T cell receptor beta chains listed next were all sequenced from one sample in a study of T cell repertoires in cytomegalovirus infection. MiXCR was run by TCRdb on the reads, yielding one entry per CDR3 protein. The sample records 200,000 to 300,000 distinct CDR3 sequences, around 9% being singletons. The sequenced sample consisted of PBMCs. All receptors derive from a human donor in good health (CMV status not recorded). Some clones in this sample may be carry-over from other donors' samples.

This clonotype was seen repeatedly, ten times or more. V is TRBV7-2 and J is TRBJ2-3; 9 bases map to TRBD1. This CDR3 contains 15 residues. CDR1 is SGHTA and CDR2 is FQGNSA in the germline V gene. Trimming cost V 3 bases and J 4 bases; bases outside gene matches: 5. The CDR3, as DNA: TGTGCCAGCAGCTTCCCGGACAGGGGACCAGATACGCAGTATTTT. Residues: CASSFPDRGPDTQYF.

The J gene is TRBJ2-7, the V gene TRBV7-2; D is uncertain. The CDR3 is 15 amino acids. Germline V gene sequence: CDR1 SGHTA, CDR2 FQGNSA. The V end lost 4 bases, the J end lost 2 bases, and 15 bases lay between the germline ends. The CDR3 DNA follows: TGTGCCAGCAGCTATAGGGTTTCTGGGACCTACGAGCAGTACTTC. Translated: CASSYRVSGTYEQYF.

This clonotype was detected many times. A read error may be the cause here, since a much bigger clone is one base away. The rearrangement links TRBV7-8 to TRBJ1-5; D is unresolved. CDR1 is SGHVS and CDR2 is FQNEAQ in the germline V gene. CDR3 size: 13 residues. Trimming removed 5 bases at V and 0 bases at J, with 5 bases between. In nucleotides, the CDR3 is TGTGCCAGCAGCATAGATAGCAATCAGCCCCAGCATTTT. Translation: CASSIDSNQPQHF. Supplemented by reference TRBV7-8 and TRBJ1-5, the full variable domain reads GAGVSQSPRYKVAKRGQDVALRCDPISGHVSLFWYQQALGQGPEFLTYFQNEAQLDKSGLPSDRFFAERPEGSVSTLKIQRTQQEDSAVYLCASSIDSNQPQHFGDGTRLSIL.

This chain links TRBV5-1 with TRBJ1-4; D unclear. The CDR3 totals 14 residues. The germline V gene encodes CDR1 SGHRS and CDR2 YFSETQ. V was clipped by 2 bases and J by 10 bases, with 15 bases between them. CDR3 nucleotides: TGCGCCAGCAGCTTAGACACGCAAGGCGGAAAACTGTTTTTT. This codes for CASSLDTQGGKLFF.

Many counts were recorded for this clonotype. V usage is TRBV7-9 and J usage is TRBJ2-5; D is unclear. Germline CDR1 SEHNR, CDR2 FQNEAQ (reference sequence). The CDR3 contains 18 residues. Between the trimmed V and J ends, which lost 5 bases and 3 bases, there was a span of 25 bases. The CDR3 DNA sequence: TGTGCCAGCAGCCAGACCCAGTGGCTCCCCCGAGCGAAAGAGACCCAGTACTTC. Translation: CASSQTQWLPRAKETQYF.

This clonotype was seen repeatedly, ten times or more. The chain employs TRBV7-2 and TRBJ1-1; maybe TRBD1 (5 bases). Trimming stripped 5 bases from V and 7 bases from J, with 8 bases between. The V gene's germline CDR1 is SGHTA and CDR2 FQGNSA. This CDR3 region has 11 residues. Here the CDR3 reads CASSAQGEAFF. The CDR3 nucleotides read TGTGCCAGCAGCGCCCAGGGTGAAGCTTTCTTT. Full variable domain (missing parts from reference TRBV7-2 and TRBJ1-1): GAGVSQSPSNKVTEKGKDVELRCDPISGHTALYWYRQSLGQGLEFLIYFQGNSAPDKSGLPSDRFSAERTGGSVSTLTIQRTQQEDSAVYLCASSAQGEAFFGQGTRLTVV.

In this sample, this clonotype turned up many times. The chain recombines TRBV6-5 with TRBJ1-1; the D gene is possibly TRBD1 (6 bases). Germline CDR1 MNHEY, CDR2 SVGAGI. The CDR3 is 13 residues long. The V gene lost 7 bases and the J gene lost 4 bases, with 13 bases spanning the gap. Written as DNA, the CDR3 is TGTGCCAGCAATCTACAGGGTAGCACTGAAGCTTTCTTT. It codes for CASNLQGSTEAFF.

There are many counts of this clonotype. The chain couples TRBV12-3 or TRBV12-4 to TRBJ2-2, with D uncertain. Trimming left V 8 bases short and J 4 bases short, with 2 bases between. The CDR3 runs to 10 residues. The CDR3, as DNA: TGTGCCAGCGGCACCGGGGAGCTGTTTTTT. Residues: CASGTGELFF.

The rearrangement joins TRBV5-4 to TRBJ1-1, with a weak D call TRBD1 (6 bases). V lost 6 bases and J lost 0, with 15 bases in between. Germline CDR1 is SGHNT and CDR2 is YYREEE (reference sequence). The length of the CDR3 is 15 residues. CDR3 nucleotides: TGTGCCAGCACGAAGGGGGACCTCTTGAACACTGAAGCTTTCTTT. Protein sequence: CASTKGDLLNTEAFF.